This T cell receptor (beta chain) was sequenced during a study of blood T cell repertoires in COVID-19. Study-wide background: Samples taken during acute and convalescent COVID-19 were collected in the United States, Italy and Spain. Sample material is recorded as cDNA or gDNA derived from T cells, B-cell-depleted T cells, or PBMCs.

As handled by the study authors: The authors estimated nucleated cell counts from reference gene primer amplification. Generated by immunoSEQ multiplex PCR, the TCRdb table keeps only in-frame clones and is missing some. D and trimming come from the DNA, and the V and J calls and clone size come from that table. The table records about 300,000 clones, approximately 85% of them present only once. Germline V CDR1 and CDR2: LNHDA, SQIVND (reference sequence). CDR3 length: 16 residues. Trimming stripped 2 bases from V and 0 bases from J, with 11 bases between. V usage is TRBV19 and J usage is TRBJ1-5; D not certain. The sample consisted of peripheral blood. This receptor was identified in a woman between 50 and 59 years old with acute or convalescent COVID-19. In DNA, the CDR3 is TGTGCCAGTAGTATATTAGTGTCTTATAGCAATCAGCCCCAGCATTTT. As protein: CASSILVSYSNQPQHF.